Sequencing of this T cell receptor beta chain was carried out in a study of shared clonotypes between healthy human individuals. Comments on this clone: No antigen is known for it. A much larger clone differs by one base, so this may be a read error. Other DNA variants within this sample encode the same CDR3.

Replicate PCRs run on sorted subsets employed about 220 ng DNA, around 31,000 T cell genomes. The table came from immunoSEQ multiplex PCR; TCRdb's copy has only in-frame clones and leaves some out. The sample has about 2.2 million clones, around 95% seen once. Whole-study results and caveats: Among the subsets, naive ones generally showed larger estimated richness than memory ones. Rarefaction showed sorted-subset sequencing was incomplete despite large depth. Sharing across a handful of donors was seen in around 5.1% of naive CD4 clonotypes.

CDR3 length: 12 residues. Germline CDR1 is SGHAT and CDR2 is FQNNGV. V lost 3 bases, J lost 3 bases, and 6 bases lay in between. Naive CD8 isolation took CD45RO-negative cells positively selected for CCR7 and excluded terminally differentiated effector memory CD45RA+ cells. The specimen was naive CD8+ T cells from PBMCs. The sequence was collected from a man aged 18 to 30 in good health. Some clones in this sample may be carry-over from other donors' samples. The V gene is TRBV11-2, the J gene TRBJ2-7; a possible D gene is TRBD1 (6 bases). Here the CDR3 DNA reads TGTGCCAGCAGCTTGGACAGCTACGAGCAGTACTTC. Translated: CASSLDSYEQYF.